The source of this T cell receptor beta chain is a study of sequential checkpoint blockade in melanoma. Overall study context: After both sequences, patients received maintenance nivolumab.

Described treatment: randomized to nivolumab then ipilimumab (arm A) or the reverse (arm B). Assay: immunoSEQ multiplex PCR; the TCRdb copy retains only in-frame clones and omits some. The sample has around 5,700 clones, 70% to 90% seen once. There are 14 residues in the CDR3. The V gene end was trimmed by 5 bases and the J gene end by 7 bases; junction bases not matched to a gene: 10. Germline CDR1 reads SGHTA; CDR2 reads FQGNSA. Source: CD8+ T cells sorted from blood (inferred from file names), taken from a patient given nivolumab and ipilimumab in sequence. The sequence was obtained from a human donor with melanoma. The chain couples TRBV7-2 to TRBJ2-5, with 7 bases matching TRBD1. DNA for the CDR3: TGTGCCAGCAGCCCCTGGACAGGTGATGGGACCCAGTACTTC. Translating it yields CASSPWTGDGTQYF.